Following are 11 T cell receptor beta chains from one sample sequenced in a study of Graves' ophthalmopathy and Graves' hyperthyroidism. Amplification of the TCR beta CDR3 regions used RNA transcripts (as template). HTBI primers served in a first-round RT-PCR, which a second-round multiplex PCR followed. TCRdb called the multiplex PCR reads again in MiXCR, with one record for every CDR3 protein. The sample contains some 750,000 distinct CDR3 sequences, 40% of which appear only once. The material sequenced was peripheral blood. Receptors were obtained from an adult man with Graves' ophthalmopathy.

This clonotype was counted at least ten times. The chain links TRBV20-1 to TRBJ2-7; D is uncertain. Germline V gives CDR1 DFQATT, CDR2 SNEGSKA (reference sequence). V lost 6 bases and J lost 0, with 9 bases in between. This CDR3 region has 12 residues. Here the CDR3 DNA reads TGCAGTGCCATGACGGACTCCTACGAGCAGTACTTC. Translation gives CSAMTDSYEQYF.

The chain employs TRBV20-1 and TRBJ2-7; D unresolved. Germline V lookup: CDR1 DFQATT, CDR2 SNEGSKA (reference sequence). With 0 bases removed from V and 2 bases from J, the gap between germline ends came to 14 bases. The CDR3 spans 15 residues. CDR3 sequence (DNA): TGCAGTGCTAGAGATTTAAGGAAGACGACCTACGAGCAGTACTTC. Translating gives CSARDLRKTTYEQYF.

This clonotype was seen a few times. The chain employs TRBV24-1 and TRBJ2-2; 9 bases map to TRBD1. The germline gives CDR1 KGHDR, CDR2 SFDVKD. The junction had 6 bases not matched to a gene; V was cut back by 4 bases and J by 1 base. The CDR3 runs to 17 residues. This CDR3 reads CATSDTGQGMNTGELFF. The CDR3 bases are TGTGCCACCAGTGACACGGGACAGGGCATGAACACCGGGGAGCTGTTTTTT.

This clonotype was counted at least ten times. J is TRBJ1-5 and V is TRBV7-2; D remains ambiguous. The CDR3 covers 14 residues. The ends were cut back, 5 bases at V and 5 bases at J, with 13 bases in the middle. Per germline, CDR1 SGHTA and CDR2 FQGNSA. For the CDR3, the DNA is TGTGCCAGCAGCGAAACGGGAGGCCATCAGCCCCAGCATTTT. As protein: CASSETGGHQPQHF.

This clonotype has just a few counts. The chain uses TRBV12-3 or TRBV12-4 and TRBJ2-3; D might be TRBD1 (5 bases). CDR3 length: 14 amino acids. The CDR3 reads CASLGIRVADTQYF. CDR3 coding DNA: TGTGCGAGTCTCGGTATCAGGGTCGCAGATACGCAGTATTTT.

V is TRBV9 and J is TRBJ2-7; possibly TRBD2 for D (5 bases). The CDR3 is 14 amino acids. V was shortened by 4 bases and J by 0 bases, with 11 bases between the two germline ends. The germline V gene encodes CDR1 SGDLS and CDR2 YYNGEE. The CDR3 sequence is CASSLDWSSYEQYF. The CDR3 DNA follows: TGTGCCAGCAGCCTGGACTGGAGCTCCTACGAGCAGTACTTC.

This rearrangement joins TRBV2 to TRBJ1-1; no clear D gene. The germline V gene has CDR1 SNHLY and CDR2 FYNNEI. The germline V and J ends were trimmed by 11 bases and 2 bases, with 15 bases remaining between them. This CDR3 has 13 amino acids. CDR3 bases: TGTGCCGGCAACCAGGTGAAAAACACTGAAGCTTTCTTT. This codes for CAGNQVKNTEAFF.

As DNA, the CDR3 is TGTGCCAGCAGCCTACCTGAGGGGTCGGAGACCTTC. Protein product: CASSLPEGSETF. The chain is built from TRBV5-8 and TRBJ1-2; weak D call: TRBD1 (5 bases). Germline V gene data show CDR1 as SGHTS and CDR2 as YDEGEE. Deletions cut 4 bases from V and 14 bases from J, with 18 bases between. CDR3 size: 12 residues.

This sequence joins TRBV19 and TRBJ1-5; D unresolved. In germline, CDR1 is LNHDA, CDR2 SQIVND (reference sequence). V gave up 5 bases and J gave up 9 bases, with 14 bases separating them. This CDR3 contains 13 residues. CDR3 DNA sequence: TGTGCCAGTAGTCCAGGACGGGGTTTGCCCCAGCATTTT. The encoded protein is CASSPGRGLPQHF.

The J gene is TRBJ1-4, the V gene TRBV25-1, with D perhaps matching TRBD1 (5 bases). The CDR3 loop spans 16 amino acids. In germline, CDR1 is MGHDK, CDR2 SYGVNS. The ends were cut back, 6 bases at V and 7 bases at J, with 21 bases in the middle. DNA of the CDR3: TGTGCCAGCAGCCCCAGGGACGGCCCCCAGGTTGAAAAACTGTTTTTT. Translation: CASSPRDGPQVEKLFF.

This clonotype came up a few times. V and J are TRBV29-1 and TRBJ2-3, with 9 bases matching TRBD2. This CDR3 spans 12 amino acids. Germline V gene sequence: CDR1 SQVTM, CDR2 ANQGSEA. CDR3 sequence: CSQGAGGDTQYF. In DNA form, the CDR3 reads TGCTCTCAAGGGGCGGGGGGGGATACGCAGTATTTT.